The 22 T cell receptor beta chains listed next were all sequenced from one sample in a study of regulatory T cells in long-lasting Graves disease (dated by TCRdb to 2020 to 2022). This sample's time point label indicates: newly diagnosed GD, antithyroid drugs for less than 3 months. RNA was extracted from PBMCs in TRIzol for both TCR sequencing and RNA sequencing. Library construction relied on multiplex PCR. The sequencer listed for this sample is Illumina HiSeq 4000. TCR beta libraries were built with iRepertoire HTBI primers and Arm-PCR amplification of CDR3 regions. TCRdb handled the public reads itself, with Q25 trimming in fastp and clone calling in MiXCR, and kept productive beta chains. Each CDR3 protein appears once, grouped with its most common genes and DNA. Recorded for this sample are approximately 540,000 distinct CDR3 sequences; approximately 12% of them occurred a single time. The ten largest clones take up 8% to 10% of the sample.

These same records also appear under a second study, on T cells in Graves' hyperthyroidism and ophthalmopathy.

This material consisted of peripheral blood mononuclear cells (PBMCs), taken at new diagnosis, from a patient treated with antithyroid drugs. The source of these receptors is a woman aged 25 to 39 with Graves disease. Donor details come from another sample of the same person, matched by shared clones.

This clonotype was recorded many times. The V call is TRBV28, the J call TRBJ2-4, with D possibly being TRBD1 (6 bases). V lost 1 base and J lost 5, with 12 bases in between. This CDR3 region has 15 residues. Germline V gene lookup returns CDR1 MDHEN and CDR2 SYDVKM. The DNA for the CDR3 is TGTGCCAGCAGTTTATACAGGGAAGGTCAAAACATTCAGTACTTC. Protein product: CASSLYREGQNIQYF.

In this sample, this clonotype turned up a few times. The gene calls are TRBV5-1 and TRBJ2-1; 10 nucleotides align to TRBD2. The CDR3 contains 17 residues. The trim removed 0 bases at V and 0 bases at J, leaving 3 bases unmatched. Germline V gives CDR1 SGHRS, CDR2 YFSETQ. The CDR3 region has the DNA TGCGCCAGCAGCTTGGTGGCTAGCGGGAGCTCCTACAATGAGCAGTTCTTC. Residues: CASSLVASGSSYNEQFF.

The V gene is TRBV28, the J gene TRBJ2-7, with 7 bases aligning to TRBD1. The CDR3 runs to 15 residues. CDR1 and CDR2 (germline): MDHEN, SYDVKM. Unmatched junction bases numbered 9, after V lost 1 base and J lost 6 bases. CDR3 region: CASSLFGQGEGEQYF. CDR3 bases: TGTGCCAGCAGTTTATTTGGGCAGGGGGAAGGCGAGCAGTACTTC.

This clonotype was seen at least ten times. The V and J genes are TRBV2 and TRBJ2-7; no firm D call. The V gene lost 9 bases and the J gene lost 4 bases, with 13 bases spanning the gap. Germline lookup yields CDR1 SNHLY and CDR2 FYNNEI. The CDR3 covers 12 residues. For the CDR3, the DNA is TGTGCCAGTGAGGCGGCCGGATACGAGCAGTACTTC. It yields the protein CASEAAGYEQYF.

The V call is TRBV30, the J call TRBJ1-6; D perhaps matches TRBD1 (5 bases). The CDR3 contains 13 residues. Germline CDR1 GTSNPN, CDR2 SVGIG (reference sequence). The V end was cut by 1 base, the J end by 5 bases, with 6 bases between. CDR3 protein: CAWSARDNSPLHF. CDR3 bases: TGTGCCTGGAGTGCCAGGGATAATTCACCCCTCCACTTT.

The V call is TRBV24-1, the J call TRBJ2-2; 8 nucleotides agree with TRBD1. With 5 bases clipped from V and 2 bases from J, the junction kept 9 bases outside the gene matches. Per germline, CDR1 KGHDR and CDR2 SFDVKD. CDR3 length: 17 amino acids. The CDR3 DNA follows: TGTGCCACCAGTGGTTTTGGGGGACAGGCTAACACCGGGGAGCTGTTTTTT. This translates into CATSGFGGQANTGELFF.

This chain connects TRBV19 to TRBJ1-1; no firm D call. V dropped 4 bases and J dropped 1 base, with 13 bases sitting between them. The CDR3 runs to 15 residues. The germline V gene encodes CDR1 LNHDA and CDR2 SQIVND (reference sequence). The CDR3 loop reads CASSTSRAPNTEAFF. The CDR3 DNA is TGTGCCAGTAGTACCTCGAGGGCCCCGAACACTGAAGCTTTCTTT. The variable domain in full, completed from reference TRBV19 and TRBJ1-1, reads DGGITQSPKYLFRKEGQNVTLSCEQNLNHDAMYWYRQDPGQGLRLIYYSQIVNDFQKGDIAEGYSVSREKKESFPLTVTSAQKNPTAFYLCASSTSRAPNTEAFFGQGTRLTVV.

This clonotype came up many times. The V and J genes are TRBV12-3 or TRBV12-4 and TRBJ2-1; D is tentatively TRBD1 or TRBD2 (7 bases each). Deletions cut 1 base from V and 11 bases from J, with 24 bases between. The CDR3 sequence is 17 residues long. The CDR3 here is CASSLGTGLGGPRQQFF. CDR3 DNA: TGTGCCAGCAGTTTAGGGACAGGACTAGGGGGGCCCAGGCAGCAGTTCTTC.

The chain uses TRBV10-1 and TRBJ2-2, with 7 bases that match TRBD1. The CDR3 totals 14 residues. V gave up 6 bases and J gave up 4 bases; unmatched junction bases: 5. Per germline, CDR1 WNHNN and CDR2 SYGVQD (reference sequence). The DNA for the CDR3 is TGCGCCAGCAGACAGGGGACCGGCACCGGGGAGCTGTTTTTT. It yields the protein CASRQGTGTGELFF.

This clonotype showed up many times. The chain has TRBV6-5 and TRBJ1-5; D may be TRBD1 (5 bases). Germline assignment: CDR1 MNHEY and CDR2 SVGAGI. The V end was cut by 3 bases, the J end by 6 bases, with 18 bases between. CDR3 length: 16 residues. In nucleotides, the CDR3 is TGTGCCAGCAGTTATTACGCAGGGATGCGTCGTCAGCCCCAGCATTTT. Translating it yields CASSYYAGMRRQPQHF.

This clonotype was seen at least ten times. The V gene is TRBV9, the J gene TRBJ2-1; 11 bases fit TRBD2. CDR1 SGDLS and CDR2 YYNGEE come from the germline V gene. This CDR3 contains 15 residues. Trimming removed 4 bases from V and 12 bases from J; junction bases left unmatched: 12. The chain's CDR3 is CASSPTSGGGMGQFF. CDR3 bases: TGTGCCAGCAGCCCCACTAGCGGGGGCGGAATGGGGCAGTTCTTC.

This clonotype was seen ten or more times. V is TRBV29-1 and J is TRBJ1-4; possibly TRBD1 for D (5 bases). The germline CDR1 and CDR2 sequences are SQVTM and ANQGSEA. With 3 bases removed from V and 7 bases from J, the gap between germline ends came to 12 bases. The CDR3 sequence is 13 residues long. CDR3 coding DNA: TGCAGCGTTGAGGAGGGGTATAGTGAAAAACTGTTTTTT. This encodes CSVEEGYSEKLFF. The whole variable domain, remainder taken from reference TRBV29-1 and TRBJ1-4, is SAVISQKPSRDICQRGTSLTIQCQVDSQVTMMFWYRQQPGQSLTLIATANQGSEATYESGFVIDKFPISRPNLTFSTLTVSNMSPEDSSIYLCSVEEGYSEKLFFGSGTQLSVL.

This clonotype appeared a few times. The V and J genes are TRBV7-6 and TRBJ2-1; D unresolved. With 2 bases removed from V and 7 bases from J, the gap between germline ends came to 12 bases. The CDR3 runs 14 residues. The germline V gene has CDR1 SGHVS and CDR2 FNYEAQ. The CDR3 DNA is TGTGCCAGCAGCTTATCACCTCTGTCTAATGAGCAGTTCTTC. Translating gives CASSLSPLSNEQFF.

This clonotype appeared many times. This rearrangement joins TRBV27 to TRBJ2-1; TRBD2 matches at 10 bases. V lost 6 bases, J lost 8 bases, and 10 bases stayed unmatched. The germline V gene encodes CDR1 MNHEY and CDR2 SMNVEV (reference sequence). This CDR3 region has 15 residues. The CDR3 sequence is CASRGRLAGADEQFF. The CDR3 DNA follows: TGTGCCAGCAGGGGAAGGCTAGCGGGAGCGGATGAGCAGTTCTTC.

V gene TRBV20-1 combines with J gene TRBJ2-3; 11 bases align to TRBD2. CDR1 and CDR2 from the germline V gene are DFQATT and SNEGSKA (reference sequence). The CDR3 is 15 residues long. With V trimmed by 5 bases and J by 2 bases, 6 bases remained unmatched. CDR3 sequence (DNA): TGCAGTGCTCGGAGACTAGCGGGACCCACAGATACGCAGTATTTT. Protein product: CSARRLAGPTDTQYF.

This clonotype was seen more than once but under ten times. The CDR3 here is CASSLVRDRAYEQYF. The CDR3 coding sequence is TGTGCCAGCAGCTTAGTTCGAGACAGAGCCTACGAGCAGTACTTC. This rearrangement joins TRBV7-2 to TRBJ2-7; a possible D gene is TRBD1 (5 bases). This CDR3 region has 15 residues. V was cut by 1 base and J by 2 bases, with 12 bases left in between. Germline V lookup: CDR1 SGHTA, CDR2 FQGNSA.

Turning to this clonotype: Being one base from a much bigger clone, this may be a read error. In nucleotides, the CDR3 is TGCAGTGCCAAGACTAGCGGACACAATGATCAGTTCTTC. Translated, it gives CSAKTSGHNDQFF. The genes are TRBV20-1 and TRBJ2-1; 9 nucleotides line up with TRBD2. CDR3 length: 13 amino acids. Germline V gives CDR1 DFQATT, CDR2 SNEGSKA (reference sequence).

This clonotype was counted at least ten times. V gene TRBV5-5 combines with J gene TRBJ2-1; D uncertain. This CDR3 is 10 amino acids long. Trimming took off 7 bases at V and 9 bases at J, with 8 bases between the two ends. Germline V gene data show CDR1 as SGHKS and CDR2 as YYEKEE (reference sequence). In DNA, the CDR3 is TGTGCCAGCGGATGGGGTGAGCAGTTCTTC. This codes for CASGWGEQFF.

This clonotype has at least ten counts. The chain links TRBV2 to TRBJ2-3, with D possibly matching TRBD1 (5 bases). Germline loops: CDR1 SNHLY, CDR2 FYNNEI. The CDR3 runs to 14 residues. V was clipped by 9 bases and J by 2 bases, with 15 bases between them. CDR3 loop: CASKGQPFTDTQYF. The CDR3, as DNA: TGTGCCAGTAAAGGACAACCGTTCACAGATACGCAGTATTTT.

This clonotype came up many times. The rearrangement links TRBV30 to TRBJ1-5; TRBD1 matches 7 bases. The CDR3 sequence is 14 residues long. V lost 4 bases, J lost 0 bases, and 3 bases stayed unmatched. CDR1 is GTSNPN, CDR2 SVGIG, per germline (reference sequence). The CDR3: CAWTTGSSNQPQHF. The CDR3 bases are TGTGCCTGGACGACAGGGAGTAGCAATCAGCCCCAGCATTTT.

This clonotype was detected ten times or more. The chain is built from TRBV13 and TRBJ1-1; D remains ambiguous. There are 17 residues in the CDR3. The germline gives CDR1 PRHDT, CDR2 FYEKMQ (reference sequence). V lost 0 bases and J 0 bases, leaving 14 bases between the germline ends. The CDR3 region is CASSLGARFSMNTEAFF. Written as DNA, the CDR3 is TGTGCCAGCAGCTTAGGCGCCAGATTTTCCATGAACACTGAAGCTTTCTTT.

The chain has TRBV12-3 or TRBV12-4 and TRBJ2-2; 9 bases are a match to TRBD1. Trimming took 7 bases from V and 0 from J; bases not matched to a gene: 12. The CDR3 contains 18 residues. The CDR3 DNA reads TGTGCCAGCAAACTCCGGACAGGGGAAGGGCCGAACACCGGGGAGCTGTTTTTT. Its protein product is CASKLRTGEGPNTGELFF.